The 28 T cell receptor beta chains below all came from one sample that was sequenced in a study of T cells in Graves' hyperthyroidism and ophthalmopathy. The investigators amplified TCR beta CDR3 regions from RNA transcripts. Researchers ran a first-round RT-PCR on the TCR CDR3 using the HTBI primer set. TCRdb re-called the multiplex PCR reads with MiXCR, one entry per CDR3 protein. The table records 500,000 to 650,000 distinct CDR3 sequences, roughly 14% of them present only once. Specimen: blood. These receptors were obtained from a woman in her 50s with Graves' ophthalmopathy.

At least ten counts were recorded for this clonotype. The chain recombines TRBV7-3 with TRBJ2-2; D uncertain. The CDR3 has 12 residues. Germline assignment: CDR1 SGHTA and CDR2 FQGTGA. Trimming shortened V by 3 bases and J by 6 bases, and 5 bases separated the two germline ends. The chain's CDR3 is CASSFGPGELFF. CDR3 nucleotides: TGTGCCAGCAGCTTCGGGCCCGGGGAGCTGTTTTTT.

There are a few counts of this clonotype. The chain joins TRBV6-1 to TRBJ2-2; the D gene is possibly TRBD1 (5 bases). This CDR3 has 18 residues. Germline CDR1 MNHNS, CDR2 SASEGT. Trimming pared 6 bases from V and 4 bases from J, leaving 24 bases between. In DNA form, the CDR3 reads TGTGCCAGCAGCAGGGCGAGCGACGGCCTTGGGGTCACCGGGGAGCTGTTTTTT. Translating it yields CASSRASDGLGVTGELFF.

The rearrangement joins TRBV7-6 to TRBJ2-5; 9 bases match TRBD2. Germline values: CDR1 SGHVS, CDR2 FNYEAQ. This CDR3 is 16 amino acids long. Germline trimming cut 4 bases from V and 4 bases from J; bases unmatched to any gene: 10. CDR3 protein: CASSSSSGTSIETQYF. CDR3 coding DNA: TGTGCCAGCAGCTCGTCCTCCGGGACTAGCATAGAGACCCAGTACTTC.

There are a few counts of this clonotype. The chain uses TRBV28 and TRBJ2-6, with unresolved D. Germline V gives CDR1 MDHEN, CDR2 SYDVKM. The V end was cut by 4 bases, the J end by 0 bases, with 10 bases between. CDR3 length: 16 residues. The CDR3 nucleotides read TGTGCCAGCAGTTCTCTATCGAGCTCTGGGGCCAACGTCCTGACTTTC. Amino acids: CASSSLSSSGANVLTF.

This clonotype was seen at least ten times. The J gene is TRBJ1-2, the V gene TRBV7-9; tentative D call: TRBD1 (5 bases). Looked up from germline, CDR1 is SEHNR and CDR2 is FQNEAQ (reference sequence). This CDR3 is 13 amino acids long. V lost 5 bases and J 5 bases, leaving 12 bases between the germline ends. In DNA form, the CDR3 reads TGTGCCAGCAGCATCGGGGCAGATTATGGCTACACCTTC. As protein: CASSIGADYGYTF.

This clonotype was found many times. The chain couples TRBV3-1 to TRBJ2-1; possible D gene TRBD2, 6 bases. The germline CDR1 and CDR2 sequences are LGHDT and YNNKEL (reference sequence). The CDR3 length is 15 residues. With 3 bases removed from V and 6 bases from J, the gap between germline ends came to 15 bases. CDR3: CASSHRTGVANEQFF. DNA for the CDR3: TGTGCCAGCAGCCATAGGACGGGAGTGGCCAATGAGCAGTTCTTC.

This clonotype came up many times. The rearrangement joins TRBV7-2 to TRBJ2-4; 8 nucleotides align to TRBD2. Per the germline V gene, CDR1 is SGHTA and CDR2 is FQGNSA. CDR3 length equals 15 residues. Trimming cost V 3 bases and J 0 bases; bases outside gene matches: 1. Here the CDR3 reads CASSFLAGAKNIQYF. Here the CDR3 DNA reads TGTGCCAGCAGCTTTCTAGCGGGAGCCAAAAACATTCAGTACTTC.

This clonotype appeared many times. The gene calls are TRBV2 and TRBJ2-5, with no clear D. The CDR3 is 15 amino acids. Per the germline V gene, CDR1 is SNHLY and CDR2 is FYNNEI. V was trimmed by 2 bases and J by 5 bases, leaving 15 bases between them. DNA for the CDR3: TGTGCCAGCAGTGAACGTGCTAGTAATTATGAGACCCAGTACTTC. Its translation: CASSERASNYETQYF.

This clonotype was observed at least ten times. This chain uses TRBV11-2 with TRBJ2-3; either TRBD1 or TRBD2 may supply D (6 bases each). V lost 6 bases and J 7 bases, leaving 20 bases between the germline ends. The length of the CDR3 is 15 residues. Germline CDR1 reads SGHAT; CDR2 reads FQNNGV. CDR3 bases: TGTGCCAGCAGACCTATCCGGGGGCCGGTGAATACGCAGTATTTT. This translates into CASRPIRGPVNTQYF.

This clonotype was detected many times. This chain joins TRBV28 and TRBJ1-5; possibly TRBD1 for D (5 bases). The CDR3 runs to 16 residues. With 6 bases removed from V and 2 bases from J, the gap between germline ends came to 17 bases. Germline CDR1 is MDHEN and CDR2 is SYDVKM. For the CDR3, the DNA is TGTGCCAGCAGGACCATCGGGGGGACCCGCAATCAGCCCCAGCATTTT. This gives the protein CASRTIGGTRNQPQHF.

The sample holds many counts of this clonotype. This chain links TRBV11-2 with TRBJ1-1; D remains unclear. V shed 5 bases and J shed 3 bases, with 19 bases lying between them. The CDR3 covers 16 residues. Germline V gene lookup returns CDR1 SGHAT and CDR2 FQNNGV. CDR3 amino acids: CASSPIEYKRDTEAFF. The CDR3 nucleotides read TGTGCCAGCAGCCCTATCGAGTACAAGAGGGACACTGAAGCTTTCTTT.

There are a few counts of this clonotype. The chain couples TRBV28 to TRBJ2-5; 10 positions agree with TRBD1. CDR3 length equals 15 residues. Germline CDR1 and CDR2: MDHEN and SYDVKM. V shed 5 bases and J 10 bases; nucleotides not matched to a gene: 13. CDR3 sequence reads: CASSLNPGQGRIQYF. DNA for the CDR3: TGTGCCAGCAGTCTTAACCCGGGACAGGGGAGGATCCAGTACTTC. The full variable domain, completed using reference TRBV28 and TRBJ2-5, is DVKVTQSSRYLVKRTGEKVFLECVQDMDHENMFWYRQDPGLGLRLIYFSYDVKMKEKGDIPEGYSVSREKKERFSLILESASTNQTSMYLCASSLNPGQGRIQYFGPGTRLLVL.

This clonotype was seen many times. The rearrangement uses TRBV20-1 and TRBJ1-5, with D perhaps matching TRBD1 (5 bases). V lost 2 bases, J lost 5 bases, and 13 bases lay in between. Germline V CDR1 and CDR2: DFQATT, SNEGSKA (reference sequence). The CDR3 runs 14 residues. In DNA, the CDR3 is TGCAGTGCTAGATTGAAGGGGTCGTATCAGCCCCAGCATTTT. Translating gives CSARLKGSYQPQHF.

With respect to this clonotype: Since a much larger clone is just one base distant, this may be a read error. J is TRBJ2-2 and V is TRBV2; TRBD2 might be the D (6 bases). CDR1 and CDR2 from the germline V gene are SNHLY and FYNNEI. V shed 5 bases and J shed 7 bases, with 14 bases lying between them. The CDR3 is made up of 14 amino acids. The DNA for the CDR3 is TGTGCCAGCAGTCGGGACTCCCACAGCGGGGAGCTGTTTTTT. Its protein is CASSRDSHSGELFF.

This clonotype has only a few counts. This may arise from a read error, as a much more abundant clone is one base away. The CDR3 carries no conserved terminal phenylalanine or tryptophan, so it likely arises from a read error. The J gene is TRBJ2-7, the V gene TRBV28; 7 bases are a match to TRBD2. From germline, CDR1 is MDHEN and CDR2 SYDVKM. This CDR3 has 16 residues. Trimming took 3 bases from V and 7 from J; bases not matched to a gene: 15. The CDR3 nucleotides are TGTGCCAGCAGTTTTCCCGACTTTGGCGGGAGCTTAGAGCAGTACCTC. Its protein is CASSFPDFGGSLEQYL.

A few counts support this clonotype. V and J are TRBV4-2 and TRBJ1-5; D is perhaps TRBD1 (6 bases). The CDR3 loop spans 16 amino acids. Between the trimmed V and J ends, which lost 4 bases and 5 bases, there was a span of 18 bases. Germline V gene lookup returns CDR1 LGHNA and CDR2 YNFKEQ. CDR3 coding DNA: TGTGCCAGCAGCCGATTCGGGGGGCAAGAACATCAGCCCCAGCATTTT. As protein: CASSRFGGQEHQPQHF.

The sample holds many counts of this clonotype. The chain has TRBV11-2 and TRBJ2-7, with D maybe TRBD2 (6 bases). Germline V gives CDR1 SGHAT, CDR2 FQNNGV. This CDR3 comprises 17 residues. The ends were cut back, 1 base at V and 0 bases at J, with 16 bases in the middle. The CDR3: CASSLVTGTSVSYEQYF. CDR3 in DNA: TGTGCCAGCAGCTTAGTCACCGGGACTTCTGTCTCCTACGAGCAGTACTTC.

This clonotype turned up a few times. CDR3 sequence reads: CAWSVRTGASGNTIYF. The CDR3 DNA reads TGTGCCTGGAGTGTCCGGACAGGGGCCTCTGGAAACACCATATATTTT. The chain couples TRBV30 to TRBJ1-3, with 9 bases that match TRBD1. In germline, CDR1 is GTSNPN, CDR2 SVGIG (reference sequence). This CDR3 comprises 16 residues. V dropped 0 bases and J dropped 0; count of bases not matched to a gene: 3. The variable domain in full, with the rest retrieved from reference TRBV30 and TRBJ1-3, is SQTIHQWPATLVQPVGSPLSLECTVEGTSNPNLYWYRQAAGRGLQLLFYSVGIGQISSEVPQNLSASRPQDRQFILSSKKLLLSDSGFYLCAWSVRTGASGNTIYFGEGSWLTVV.

The chain carries TRBV15 and TRBJ1-4; the match to TRBD1 covers 7 bases. Looked up from germline, CDR1 is LNHNV and CDR2 is YYDKDF (reference sequence). The CDR3 is made up of 15 amino acids. V shed 3 bases, J shed 6 bases, and the junction held 7 bases outside the gene matches. This chain's CDR3 is CATSRGGDRDEKLFF. The CDR3 bases are TGTGCCACCAGCAGGGGAGGAGACAGGGATGAAAAACTGTTTTTT. Variable domain in full (rest from reference TRBV15 and TRBJ1-4): DAMVIQNPRYQVTQFGKPVTLSCSQTLNHNVMYWYQQKSSQAPKLLFHYYDKDFNNEADTPDNFQSRRPNTSFCFLDIRSPGLGDTAMYLCATSRGGDRDEKLFFGSGTQLSVL.

The chain is built from TRBV7-3 and TRBJ2-3; TRBD2 matches 12 bases. This CDR3 region has 18 residues. Looked up from germline, CDR1 is SGHTA and CDR2 is FQGTGA. Germline trimming cut 1 base from V and 0 bases from J; bases unmatched to any gene: 5. The CDR3 DNA sequence: TGTGCCAGCAGCTTAAAAAAGGGGACTAGCGGGAGCACAGATACGCAGTATTTT. Translated, it gives CASSLKKGTSGSTDTQYF.

This clonotype was counted many times. The CDR3, as DNA: TGCGCCAGCAGCCCTGATGGGACTAGAGGTTCCTACAATGAGCAGTTCTTC. Its translation is CASSPDGTRGSYNEQFF. The chain carries TRBV5-1 and TRBJ2-1, with 8 bases aligning to TRBD2. Germline CDR1 is SGHRS and CDR2 is YFSETQ. The V segment lost 4 bases and the J segment 1 base; nucleotides outside the gene matches: 10. This CDR3 is built from 17 residues.

This clonotype has a count of ten or more. The V and J genes are TRBV7-2 and TRBJ2-5, with 9 bases aligning to TRBD2. The CDR3 runs 15 residues. The germline V gene encodes CDR1 SGHTA and CDR2 FQGNSA. Trimming cost V 5 bases and J 1 base; bases outside gene matches: 5. CDR3 nucleotides: TGTGCCAGCAGCCGGTTGACTAGCGGCCAAGAGACCCAGTACTTC. Its translation: CASSRLTSGQETQYF. The whole variable domain, remainder taken from reference TRBV7-2 and TRBJ2-5, is GAGVSQSPSNKVTEKGKDVELRCDPISGHTALYWYRQSLGQGLEFLIYFQGNSAPDKSGLPSDRFSAERTGGSVSTLTIQRTQQEDSAVYLCASSRLTSGQETQYFGPGTRLLVL.

This clonotype was picked up a small number of times. The chain couples TRBV19 to TRBJ2-7, with D unclear. The V gene's germline CDR1 is LNHDA and CDR2 SQIVND (reference sequence). The CDR3 is 13 residues long. Trimming took 4 bases from V and 3 from J, leaving 10 bases between them. The CDR3 sequence: CASSRVTVYEQYF. DNA of the CDR3: TGTGCCAGTAGTAGAGTTACAGTCTACGAGCAGTACTTC.

This clonotype was seen repeatedly, ten times or more. This sequence joins TRBV10-3 and TRBJ2-1, with D possibly matching TRBD2 (5 bases). V was trimmed by 6 bases and J by 2 bases, leaving 11 bases between them. CDR1 and CDR2 from the germline V gene are ENHRY and SYGVKD. The CDR3 is 14 residues long. CDR3 nucleotides: TGTGCCATCAGCTCCGGACTGACCTACAATGAGCAGTTCTTC. Protein product: CAISSGLTYNEQFF.

The sample holds many counts of this clonotype. The chain joins TRBV7-3 to TRBJ2-1, with 9 bases matching TRBD2. Looked up from germline, CDR1 is SGHTA and CDR2 is FQGTGA. The V and J ends lost 2 bases and 5 bases, in that order; junction bases with no gene match: 4. This CDR3 is 15 amino acids long. CDR3 loop: CASSLASGTNNEQFF. The CDR3 region has the DNA TGTGCCAGCAGCTTAGCTAGCGGGACGAACAATGAGCAGTTCTTC.

This clonotype has at least ten counts. J is TRBJ2-1 and V is TRBV15; 10 bases are shared with TRBD1. Germline CDR1 and CDR2: LNHNV and YYDKDF (reference sequence). V gave up 3 bases and J gave up 6 bases; unmatched junction bases: 5. CDR3 length: 15 amino acids. The CDR3 nucleotides are TGTGCCACCAGCAGCCCAGACAGGGGGCCCAATGAGCAGTTCTTC. Translated, it gives CATSSPDRGPNEQFF.

This clonotype appeared many times. The V and J genes are TRBV29-1 and TRBJ2-1; a possible D gene is TRBD1 (5 bases). CDR1 and CDR2 from the germline V gene are SQVTM and ANQGSEA. CDR3 size: 12 residues. Trimming took off 4 bases at V and 7 bases at J, with 11 bases between the two ends. The CDR3 DNA follows: TGCAGCGTTGTGACAGCATTTAATGAGCAGTTCTTC. It is translated as CSVVTAFNEQFF.

This clonotype was recorded at least ten times. The V call is TRBV30, the J call TRBJ1-1, with no clear D. Germline V CDR1 and CDR2: GTSNPN, SVGIG (reference sequence). The CDR3 sequence is 12 residues long. V was trimmed by 2 bases and J by 0 bases, leaving 4 bases between them. In nucleotides, the CDR3 is TGTGCCTGGAGTTTTGTGAACACTGAAGCTTTCTTT. This translates into CAWSFVNTEAFF.